This is a list of T cell receptor beta chains from one sample in a study of identical twins. Via MiXCR, TCRdb re-called the 5' RACE reads, giving one row per CDR3 protein. The table lists about 920,000 distinct CDR3 sequences, 12% of them singletons. A further study also used this sample, focusing on yellow fever vaccine responses in identical twins.

Sequences were obtained from PBMCs. These receptors were collected from a woman younger than 30 in good health. Both conserved end residues are part of each CDR3. D genes are given only for firm matches. Rows give clone size only sometimes, using once, few, many, or a class for an expanded clone.

many,TRBV5-1,-,TRBJ1-3,CASSLPQTSGNTIYF,TGCGCCAGCAGCTTACCCCAGACTTCTGGAAACACCATATATTTT
-,TRBV5-1,-,TRBJ1-1,CASSLDGVGTEAFF,TGCGCCAGCAGCTTGGACGGTGTGGGGACTGAAGCTTTCTTT
few,TRBV6-5,-,TRBJ1-6,CASSYSKRGASSYNSPLHF,TGTGCCAGCAGTTACTCGAAAAGGGGGGCTAGTTCCTATAATTCACCCCTCCACTTT
few,TRBV20-1,TRBD1,TRBJ2-2,CSARPRDRGLANTGELFF,TGCAGTGCTAGGCCCCGGGACAGGGGTTTGGCGAACACCGGGGAGCTGTTTTTT
few,TRBV28,TRBD1,TRBJ1-5,CASSLGQEILASNQPQHF,TGTGCCAGCAGCTTGGGACAGGAAATACTGGCTAGCAATCAGCCCCAGCATTTT
-,TRBV5-4,-,TRBJ2-5,CASSERTAKETQYF,TGTGCCAGCAGCGAAAGGACAGCAAAAGAGACCCAGTACTTC
-,TRBV13,-,TRBJ2-7,CASSSQGEQYF,TGTGCCAGCAGCTCCCAAGGCGAGCAGTACTTC
few,TRBV12-3/TRBV12-4,TRBD2,TRBJ2-3,CASSRGLAGGEDTQYF,TGTGCCAGCAGTCGAGGACTAGCGGGAGGGGAGGATACGCAGTATTTT
-,TRBV15,-,TRBJ2-3,CATKIGGSTDTQYF,TGTGCCACCAAGATAGGGGGGAGCACAGATACGCAGTATTTT
few,TRBV10-3,-,TRBJ2-5,CAIAGTQETQYF,TGTGCCATCGCAGGCACCCAAGAGACCCAGTACTTC
many,TRBV14,TRBD2,TRBJ2-7,CASSFSGGSSYEQYF,TGTGCCAGCAGCTTCAGCGGGGGAAGCTCCTACGAGCAGTACTTC
few,TRBV5-1,-,TRBJ1-6,CASRLLDRGSNNSPLHF,TGCGCCAGCAGATTGTTGGATCGGGGGTCCAATAATTCACCCCTCCACTTT
many,TRBV4-1,-,TRBJ1-2,CASSPGRGDGYTF,TGCGCCAGCAGCCCCGGACGGGGTGATGGCTACACCTTC
few,TRBV5-1,-,TRBJ2-7,CASSPANSYEQYF,TGCGCCAGCAGCCCGGCAAACTCCTACGAGCAGTACTTC
-,TRBV25-1,TRBD1,TRBJ1-1,CASSEVAGGKSEAFF,TGTGCCAGCAGTGAAGTGGCAGGGGGAAAATCTGAAGCTTTCTTT
few,TRBV5-1,-,TRBJ1-4,CASSPRDGSTNEKLFF,TGCGCCAGCAGCCCGAGGGACGGATCAACTAATGAAAAACTGTTTTTT
few,TRBV20-1,-,TRBJ2-1,CSARWGLSYNEQFF,TGCAGTGCTAGATGGGGACTCTCCTACAATGAGCAGTTCTTC
few,TRBV20-1,-,TRBJ2-1,CSARVQGGGNEQFF,TGCAGTGCTAGAGTACAGGGTGGTGGCAATGAGCAGTTCTTC
many,TRBV27,-,TRBJ2-1,CASSLSSVNEQFF,TGTGCCAGCAGTTTATCGTCGGTCAATGAGCAGTTCTTC
-,TRBV4-1,-,TRBJ1-2,CASSHPTGSLQYGYTF,TGCGCCAGCAGCCACCCGACAGGATCCCTCCAATATGGCTACACCTTC
few,TRBV28,TRBD1,TRBJ2-1,CASLGQGLWNEQFF,TGTGCCAGCTTGGGACAGGGTCTTTGGAATGAGCAGTTCTTC
many,TRBV4-1,-,TRBJ1-2,CASSQETGTPRATF,TGCGCCAGCAGCCAGGAGACCGGGACCCCCCGGGCCACCTTC
few,TRBV4-1,TRBD2,TRBJ2-7,CASSQEGLAGGSSYEQYF,TGCGCCAGCAGCCAAGAAGGGCTAGCGGGAGGGTCATCCTACGAGCAGTACTTC
-,TRBV27,TRBD1,TRBJ2-1,CASSPPPTGGREQFF,TGTGCCAGCAGTCCGCCCCCGACAGGGGGTCGTGAGCAGTTCTTC
-,TRBV5-1,-,TRBJ2-6,CASSLGTFTSGANVLTF,TGCGCCAGCAGCCTAGGGACTTTTACCTCTGGGGCCAACGTCCTGACTTTC
-,TRBV3-1,-,TRBJ1-2,CASSQGLGEVFYGYTF,TGTGCCAGCAGCCAAGGGCTAGGGGAAGTTTTCTATGGCTACACCTTC
-,TRBV2,TRBD2,TRBJ2-3,CASRRAGVTDTQYF,TGTGCCAGCAGGCGGGCGGGAGTCACAGATACGCAGTATTTT
few,TRBV5-6,TRBD1,TRBJ2-2,CASSSTGAGTGELFF,TGTGCCAGCAGCTCGACAGGGGCGGGCACCGGGGAGCTGTTTTTT
-,TRBV4-2,-,TRBJ2-7,CASSQDSSLRDRSYEQYF,TGTGCCAGCAGCCAAGACTCATCTCTGAGGGACCGCTCCTACGAGCAGTACTTC
-,TRBV6-5,TRBD2,TRBJ2-1,CASSYSKSGGGGLYNEQFF,TGTGCCAGCAGTTACTCGAAATCGGGCGGGGGGGGTCTCTACAATGAGCAGTTCTTC
few,TRBV28,-,TRBJ1-6,CASSSPGAGRSPLHF,TGTGCCAGCAGCTCCCCAGGGGCCGGAAGGTCACCCCTCCACTTT
few,TRBV14,-,TRBJ1-1,CASSHIGNTEAFF,TGTGCCAGCAGCCACATAGGGAACACTGAAGCTTTCTTT
few,TRBV7-8,TRBD2,TRBJ2-1,CASSFVPGLVFADEQFF,TGTGCCAGCAGCTTCGTACCGGGACTAGTATTCGCCGATGAGCAGTTCTTC
few,TRBV15,-,TRBJ2-5,CATSRGEQGQTQYF,TGTGCCACCAGCAGAGGGGAGCAAGGGCAGACCCAGTACTTC
-,TRBV15,-,TRBJ2-7,CATSRGGGGFREQYF,TGTGCCACCAGCAGAGGTGGAGGGGGGTTTCGCGAGCAGTACTTC
few,TRBV2,-,TRBJ2-3,CASLGGSTDTQYF,TGTGCCAGCCTGGGCGGGAGCACAGATACGCAGTATTTT
few,TRBV10-3,TRBD2,TRBJ2-1,CAIRSPGTSGSNEQFF,TGTGCCATCAGGAGCCCCGGGACTAGCGGGAGTAATGAGCAGTTCTTC
few,TRBV11-2,TRBD1,TRBJ1-3,CASSHPTGSGNTIYF,TGTGCCAGCAGCCATCCGACAGGGTCGGGAAACACCATATATTTT
few,TRBV2,-,TRBJ2-7,CASSESPSSYEQYF,TGTGCCAGCAGTGAAAGTCCTAGCTCCTACGAGCAGTACTTC
few,TRBV20-1,-,TRBJ2-2,CSASRQGSVTGELFF,TGCAGTGCTAGTCGGCAGGGTTCTGTCACCGGGGAGCTGTTTTTT
few,TRBV7-6,-,TRBJ2-3,CASSLVFADTQYF,TGTGCCAGCAGCTTAGTTTTTGCAGATACGCAGTATTTT
few,TRBV29-1,TRBD2,TRBJ2-1,CSVARGSDYNEQFF,TGCAGCGTTGCTCGCGGGAGCGACTACAATGAGCAGTTCTTC
-,TRBV20-1,TRBD2,TRBJ2-3,CSASNSGGTDTQYF,TGCAGTGCCAGCAATAGCGGGGGCACAGATACGCAGTATTTT
-,TRBV5-6,TRBD2,TRBJ2-1,CASSEPSGGAYNEQFF,TGTGCCAGCAGCGAACCGAGCGGGGGAGCCTACAATGAGCAGTTCTTC